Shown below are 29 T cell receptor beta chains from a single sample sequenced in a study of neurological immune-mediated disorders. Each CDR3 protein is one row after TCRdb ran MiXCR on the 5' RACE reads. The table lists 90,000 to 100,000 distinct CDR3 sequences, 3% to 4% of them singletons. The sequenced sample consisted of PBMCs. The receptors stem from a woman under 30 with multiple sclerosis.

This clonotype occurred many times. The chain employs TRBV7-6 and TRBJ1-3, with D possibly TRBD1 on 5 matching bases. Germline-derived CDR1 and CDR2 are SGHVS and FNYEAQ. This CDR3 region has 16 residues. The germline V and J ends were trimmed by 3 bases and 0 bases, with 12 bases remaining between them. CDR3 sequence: CASSLGRSSSGNTIYF. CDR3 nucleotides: TGTGCCAGCAGCTTGGGACGTTCAAGCTCTGGAAACACCATATATTTT.

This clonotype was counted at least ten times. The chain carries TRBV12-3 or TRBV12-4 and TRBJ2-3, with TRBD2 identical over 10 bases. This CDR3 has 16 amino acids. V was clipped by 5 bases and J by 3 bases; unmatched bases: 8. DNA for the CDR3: TGTGCCAGCAGTCAGTCTAGCGGGAGCGGTACAGATACGCAGTATTTT. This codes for CASSQSSGSGTDTQYF.

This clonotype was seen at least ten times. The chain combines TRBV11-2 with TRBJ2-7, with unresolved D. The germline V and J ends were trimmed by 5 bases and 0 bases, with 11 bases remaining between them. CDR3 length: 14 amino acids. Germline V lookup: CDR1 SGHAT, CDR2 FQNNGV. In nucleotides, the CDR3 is TGTGCCAGCAGCACCGGGCTGAGCTCCTACGAGCAGTACTTC. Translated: CASSTGLSSYEQYF. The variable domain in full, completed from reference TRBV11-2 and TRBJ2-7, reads EAGVAQSPRYKIIEKRQSVAFWCNPISGHATLYWYQQILGQGPKLLIQFQNNGVVDDSQLPKDRFSAERLKGVDSTLKIQPAKLEDSAVYLCASSTGLSSYEQYFGPGTRLTVT.

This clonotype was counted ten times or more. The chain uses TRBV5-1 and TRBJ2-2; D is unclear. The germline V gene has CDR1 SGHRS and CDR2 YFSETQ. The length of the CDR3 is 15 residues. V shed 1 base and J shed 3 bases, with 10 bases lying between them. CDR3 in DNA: TGCGCCAGCAGCTTGACTCGGTCCTACACCGGGGAGCTGTTTTTT. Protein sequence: CASSLTRSYTGELFF.

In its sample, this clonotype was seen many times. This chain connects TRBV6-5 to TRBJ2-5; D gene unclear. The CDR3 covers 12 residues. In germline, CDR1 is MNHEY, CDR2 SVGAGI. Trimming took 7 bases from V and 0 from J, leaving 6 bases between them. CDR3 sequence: CASTRDQETQYF. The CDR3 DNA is TGTGCCAGCACGCGCGACCAAGAGACCCAGTACTTC.

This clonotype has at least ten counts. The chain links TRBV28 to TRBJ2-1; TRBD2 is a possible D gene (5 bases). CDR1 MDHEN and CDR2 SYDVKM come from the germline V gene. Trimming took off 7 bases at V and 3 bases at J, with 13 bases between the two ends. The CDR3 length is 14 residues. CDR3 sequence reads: CASKEGANYNEQFF. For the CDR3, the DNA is TGTGCCAGCAAAGAGGGAGCGAACTACAATGAGCAGTTCTTC.

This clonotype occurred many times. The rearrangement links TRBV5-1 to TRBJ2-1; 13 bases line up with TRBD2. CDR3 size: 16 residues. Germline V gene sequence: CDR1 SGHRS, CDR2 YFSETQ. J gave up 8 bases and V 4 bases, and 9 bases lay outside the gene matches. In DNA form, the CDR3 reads TGCGCCAGCAGCACTAGGACTAGCGGGAGCGGCGATGAGCAGTTCTTC. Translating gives CASSTRTSGSGDEQFF. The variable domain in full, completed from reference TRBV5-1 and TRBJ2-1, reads KAGVTQTPRYLIKTRGQQVTLSCSPISGHRSVSWYQQTPGQGLQFLFEYFSETQRNKGNFPGRFSGRQFSNSRSEMNVSTLELGDSALYLCASSTRTSGSGDEQFFGPGTRLTVL.

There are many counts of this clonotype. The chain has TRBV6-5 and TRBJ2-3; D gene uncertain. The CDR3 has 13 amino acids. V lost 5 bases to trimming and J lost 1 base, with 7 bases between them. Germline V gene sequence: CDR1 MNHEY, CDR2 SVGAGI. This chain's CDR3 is CASSIRGTDTQYF. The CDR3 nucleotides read TGTGCCAGCAGTATTAGGGGCACAGATACGCAGTATTTT.

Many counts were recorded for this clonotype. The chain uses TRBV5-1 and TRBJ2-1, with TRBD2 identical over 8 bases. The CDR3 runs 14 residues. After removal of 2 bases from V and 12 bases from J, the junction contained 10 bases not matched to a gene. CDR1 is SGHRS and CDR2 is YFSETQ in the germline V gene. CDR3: CASSFGGSGGWQFF. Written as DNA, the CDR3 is TGCGCCAGCAGCTTCGGGGGCAGCGGGGGCTGGCAGTTCTTC.

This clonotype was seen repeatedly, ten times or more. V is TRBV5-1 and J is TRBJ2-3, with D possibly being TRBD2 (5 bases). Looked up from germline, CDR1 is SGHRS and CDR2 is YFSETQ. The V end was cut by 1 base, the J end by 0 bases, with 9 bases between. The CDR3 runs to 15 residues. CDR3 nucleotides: TGCGCCAGCAGCTTGACGGGGATAAGCACAGATACGCAGTATTTT. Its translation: CASSLTGISTDTQYF.

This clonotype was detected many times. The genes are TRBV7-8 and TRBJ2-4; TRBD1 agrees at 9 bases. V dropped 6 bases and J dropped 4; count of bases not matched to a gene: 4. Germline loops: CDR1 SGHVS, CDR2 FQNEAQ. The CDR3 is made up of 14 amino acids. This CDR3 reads CASREGQGKNIQYF. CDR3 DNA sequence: TGTGCCAGCAGAGAAGGACAGGGGAAAAACATTCAGTACTTC.

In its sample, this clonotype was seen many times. The CDR3: CASSFAGSYEQYF. The CDR3 coding sequence is TGTGCCAGCAGTTTTGCAGGATCCTACGAGCAGTACTTC. V and J are TRBV27 and TRBJ2-7; D is uncertain. Germline CDR1 reads MNHEY; CDR2 reads SMNVEV (reference sequence). The CDR3 is 13 amino acids. Trimming took off 3 bases at V and 1 base at J, with 7 bases between the two ends.

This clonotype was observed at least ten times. The CDR3 reads CSALSGSGADTQYF. The CDR3, as DNA: TGCAGTGCACTCAGCGGGAGTGGGGCAGATACGCAGTATTTT. The rearrangement joins TRBV20-1 to TRBJ2-3; 8 positions match TRBD2. The V segment lost 6 bases and the J segment 4 bases; nucleotides outside the gene matches: 9. This CDR3 is built from 14 residues. In germline, CDR1 is DFQATT, CDR2 SNEGSKA (reference sequence).

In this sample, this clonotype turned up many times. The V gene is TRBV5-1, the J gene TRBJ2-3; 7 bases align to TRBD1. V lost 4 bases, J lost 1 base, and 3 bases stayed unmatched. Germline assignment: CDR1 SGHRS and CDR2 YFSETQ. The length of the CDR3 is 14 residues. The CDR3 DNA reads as TGCGCCAGCAGCGAACAGGGGCGCACAGATACGCAGTATTTT. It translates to CASSEQGRTDTQYF.

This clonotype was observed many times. In nucleotides, the CDR3 is TGTGCCAGCAGCTTAGGATTATGGGAGGGGAACACTGAAGCTTTCTTT. Translating gives CASSLGLWEGNTEAFF. The chain has TRBV7-8 and TRBJ1-1, with D hard to call. The germline V gene has CDR1 SGHVS and CDR2 FQNEAQ. Trimming left V 1 base short and J 1 base short, with 13 bases between. This CDR3 comprises 16 residues.

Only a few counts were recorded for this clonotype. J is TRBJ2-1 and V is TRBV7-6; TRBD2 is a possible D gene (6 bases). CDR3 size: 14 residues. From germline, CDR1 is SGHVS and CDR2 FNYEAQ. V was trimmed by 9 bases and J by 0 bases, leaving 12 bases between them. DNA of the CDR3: TGTGCCAGTGGGGTCGGGGGCTCCTACAATGAGCAGTTCTTC. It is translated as CASGVGGSYNEQFF.

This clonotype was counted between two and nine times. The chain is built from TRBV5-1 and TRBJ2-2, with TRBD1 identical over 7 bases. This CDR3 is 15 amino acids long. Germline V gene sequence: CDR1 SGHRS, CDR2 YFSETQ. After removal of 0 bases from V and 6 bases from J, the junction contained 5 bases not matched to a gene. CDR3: CASSLAVGGSGELFF. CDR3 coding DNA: TGCGCCAGCAGCTTGGCCGTAGGGGGCTCCGGGGAGCTGTTTTTT. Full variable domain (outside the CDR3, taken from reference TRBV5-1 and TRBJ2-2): KAGVTQTPRYLIKTRGQQVTLSCSPISGHRSVSWYQQTPGQGLQFLFEYFSETQRNKGNFPGRFSGRQFSNSRSEMNVSTLELGDSALYLCASSLAVGGSGELFFGEGSRLTVL.

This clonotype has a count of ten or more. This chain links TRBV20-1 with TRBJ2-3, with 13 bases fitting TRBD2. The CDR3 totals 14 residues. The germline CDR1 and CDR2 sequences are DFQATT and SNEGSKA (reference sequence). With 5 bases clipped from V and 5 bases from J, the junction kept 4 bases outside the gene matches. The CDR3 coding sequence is TGCAGTGCTCGGACTAGCGGGGGATTAGATACGCAGTATTTT. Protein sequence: CSARTSGGLDTQYF.

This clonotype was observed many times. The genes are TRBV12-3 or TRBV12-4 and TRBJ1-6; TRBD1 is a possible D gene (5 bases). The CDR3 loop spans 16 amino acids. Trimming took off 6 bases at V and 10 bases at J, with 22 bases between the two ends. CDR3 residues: CASRPSGGALGSPLHF. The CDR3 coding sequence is TGTGCCAGCAGACCATCCGGAGGGGCCCTTGGATCACCCCTCCACTTT.

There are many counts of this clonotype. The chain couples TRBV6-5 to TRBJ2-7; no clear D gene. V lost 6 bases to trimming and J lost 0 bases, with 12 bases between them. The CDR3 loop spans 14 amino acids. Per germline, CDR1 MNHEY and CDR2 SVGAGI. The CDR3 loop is CASSPSRSSYEQYF. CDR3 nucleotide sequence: TGTGCCAGCAGCCCCAGTCGGTCCTCCTACGAGCAGTACTTC.

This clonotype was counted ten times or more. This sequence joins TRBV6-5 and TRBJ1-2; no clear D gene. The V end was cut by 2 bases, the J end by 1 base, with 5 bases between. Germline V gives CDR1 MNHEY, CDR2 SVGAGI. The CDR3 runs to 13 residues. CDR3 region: CASSYDGNYGYTF. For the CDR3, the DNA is TGTGCCAGCAGTTACGACGGTAACTATGGCTACACCTTC.

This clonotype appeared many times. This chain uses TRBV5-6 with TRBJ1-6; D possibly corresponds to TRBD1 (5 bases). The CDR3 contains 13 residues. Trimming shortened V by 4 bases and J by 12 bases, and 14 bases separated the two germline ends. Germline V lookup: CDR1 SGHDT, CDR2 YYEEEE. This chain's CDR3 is CASSGGVYLPLHF. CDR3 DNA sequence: TGTGCCAGCAGCGGGGGGGTCTACTTACCCCTCCACTTT. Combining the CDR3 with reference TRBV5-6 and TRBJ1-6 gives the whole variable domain DAGVTQSPTHLIKTRGQQVTLRCSPKSGHDTVSWYQQALGQGPQFIFQYYEEEERQRGNFPDRFSGHQFPNYSSELNVNALLLGDSALYLCASSGGVYLPLHFGNGTRLTVT.

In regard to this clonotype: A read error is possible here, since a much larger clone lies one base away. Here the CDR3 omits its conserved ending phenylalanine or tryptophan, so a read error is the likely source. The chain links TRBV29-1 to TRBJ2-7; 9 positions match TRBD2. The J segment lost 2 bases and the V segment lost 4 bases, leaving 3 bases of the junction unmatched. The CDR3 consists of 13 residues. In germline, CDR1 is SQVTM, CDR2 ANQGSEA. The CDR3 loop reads CSVGGGGAYEQYS. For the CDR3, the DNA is TGCAGCGTTGGAGGCGGGGGGGCCTACGAGCAGTACTCC.

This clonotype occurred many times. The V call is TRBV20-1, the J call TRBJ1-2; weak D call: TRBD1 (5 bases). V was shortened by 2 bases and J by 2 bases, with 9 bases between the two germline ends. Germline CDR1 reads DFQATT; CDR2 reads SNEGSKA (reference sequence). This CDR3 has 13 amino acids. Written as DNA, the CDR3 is TGCAGTGCTAGATCAGGGAACAACTATGGCTACACCTTC. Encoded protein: CSARSGNNYGYTF.

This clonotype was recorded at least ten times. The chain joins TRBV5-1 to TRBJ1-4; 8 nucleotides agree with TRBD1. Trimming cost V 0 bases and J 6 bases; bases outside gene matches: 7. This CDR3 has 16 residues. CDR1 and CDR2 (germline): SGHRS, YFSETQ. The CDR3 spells CASSLGLGQGDEKLFF. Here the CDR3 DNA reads TGCGCCAGCAGCTTGGGGCTCGGACAGGGTGATGAAAAACTGTTTTTT.

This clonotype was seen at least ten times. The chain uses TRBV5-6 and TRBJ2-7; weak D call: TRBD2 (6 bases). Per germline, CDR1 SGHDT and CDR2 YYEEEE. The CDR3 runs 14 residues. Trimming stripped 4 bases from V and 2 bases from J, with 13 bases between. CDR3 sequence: CASSQGGNTYEQYF. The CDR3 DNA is TGTGCCAGCAGCCAAGGCGGGAACACCTACGAGCAGTACTTC.

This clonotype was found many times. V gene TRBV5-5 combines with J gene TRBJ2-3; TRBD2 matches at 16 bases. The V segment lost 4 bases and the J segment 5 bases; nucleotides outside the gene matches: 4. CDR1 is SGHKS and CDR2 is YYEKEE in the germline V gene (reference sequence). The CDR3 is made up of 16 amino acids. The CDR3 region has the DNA TGTGCCAGCAGCCCGGGACTAGCGGGGGGGGAAGATACGCAGTATTTT. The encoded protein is CASSPGLAGGEDTQYF. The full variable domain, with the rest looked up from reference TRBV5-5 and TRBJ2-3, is DAGVTQSPTHLIKTRGQQVTLRCSPISGHKSVSWYQQVLGQGPQFIFQYYEKEERGRGNFPDRFSARQFPNYSSELNVNALLLGDSALYLCASSPGLAGGEDTQYFGPGTRLTVL.

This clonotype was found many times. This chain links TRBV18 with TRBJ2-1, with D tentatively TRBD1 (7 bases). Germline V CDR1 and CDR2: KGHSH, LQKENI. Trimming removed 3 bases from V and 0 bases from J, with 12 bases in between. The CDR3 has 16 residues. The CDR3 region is CASSPPRGASYNEQFF. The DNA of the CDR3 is TGTGCCAGCTCACCCCCCAGGGGGGCCTCCTACAATGAGCAGTTCTTC. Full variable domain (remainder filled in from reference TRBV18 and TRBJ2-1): NAGVMQNPRHLVRRRGQEARLRCSPMKGHSHVYWYRQLPEEGLKFMVYLQKENIIDESGMPKERFSAEFPKEGPSILRIQQVVRGDSAAYFCASSPPRGASYNEQFFGPGTRLTVL.

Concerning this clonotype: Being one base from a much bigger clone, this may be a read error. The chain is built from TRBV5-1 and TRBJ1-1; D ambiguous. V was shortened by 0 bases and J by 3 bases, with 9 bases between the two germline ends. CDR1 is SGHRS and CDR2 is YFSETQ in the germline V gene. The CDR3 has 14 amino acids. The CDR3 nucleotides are TGCGCCAGCAGCTTGGTTACGGAGGACACTGAAGCTTTCTTT. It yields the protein CASSLVTEDTEAFF.